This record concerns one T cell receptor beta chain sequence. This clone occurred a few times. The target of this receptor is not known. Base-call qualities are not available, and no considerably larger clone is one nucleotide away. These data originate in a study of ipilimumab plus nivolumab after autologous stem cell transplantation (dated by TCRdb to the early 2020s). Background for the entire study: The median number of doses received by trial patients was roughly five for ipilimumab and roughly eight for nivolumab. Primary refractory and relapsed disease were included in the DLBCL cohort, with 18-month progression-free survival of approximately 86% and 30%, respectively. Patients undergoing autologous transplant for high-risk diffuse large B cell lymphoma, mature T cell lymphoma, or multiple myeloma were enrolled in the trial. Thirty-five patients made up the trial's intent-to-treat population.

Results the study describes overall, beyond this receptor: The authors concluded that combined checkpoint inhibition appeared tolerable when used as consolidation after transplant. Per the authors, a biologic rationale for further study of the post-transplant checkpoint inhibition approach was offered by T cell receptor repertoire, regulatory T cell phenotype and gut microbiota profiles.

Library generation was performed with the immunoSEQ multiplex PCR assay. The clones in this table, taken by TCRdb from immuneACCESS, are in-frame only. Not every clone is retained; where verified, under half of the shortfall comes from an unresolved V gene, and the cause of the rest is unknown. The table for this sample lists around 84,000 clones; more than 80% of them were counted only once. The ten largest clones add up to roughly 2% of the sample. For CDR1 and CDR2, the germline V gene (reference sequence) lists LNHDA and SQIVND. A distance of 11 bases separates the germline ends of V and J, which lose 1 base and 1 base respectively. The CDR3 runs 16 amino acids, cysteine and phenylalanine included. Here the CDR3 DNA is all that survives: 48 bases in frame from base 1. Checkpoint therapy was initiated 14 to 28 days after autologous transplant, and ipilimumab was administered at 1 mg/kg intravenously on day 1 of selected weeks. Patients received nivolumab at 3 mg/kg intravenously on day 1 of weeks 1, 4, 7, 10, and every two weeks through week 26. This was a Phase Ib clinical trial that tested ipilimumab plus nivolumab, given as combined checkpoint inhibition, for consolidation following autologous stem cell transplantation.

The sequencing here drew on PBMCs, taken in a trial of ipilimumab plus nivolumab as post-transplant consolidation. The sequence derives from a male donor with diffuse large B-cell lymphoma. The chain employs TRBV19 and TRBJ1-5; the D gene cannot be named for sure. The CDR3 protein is CASSIGAGLSNQPQHF. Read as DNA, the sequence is TGTGCCAGTAGTATAGGGGCAGGACTGAGCAATCAGCCCCAGCATTTT.